One sample yielded the 17 T cell receptor beta chains listed below, sequenced in a study of beta chain features in type 1 diabetes. Regarding the study as a whole: When Type 1 diabetes patients were examined, their TCRB CDR3s proved moderately but significantly shorter in all four CD4+ subsets.

cDNA synthesis used the whole RNA isolate, giving expressed TCRB sequences. Data came from immunoSEQ multiplex PCR; TCRdb stores just in-frame clones and leaves some out. The repertoire holds about 370,000 clones, with 8.5% to 10% as singletons. Their target antigens are unknown. Sequenced: central memory CD4+ T cells from blood. Receptors were obtained from a young man with type 1 diabetes.

This clone was counted a few times. This chain connects TRBV30 to TRBJ1-2; D not resolved. Germline V gene data show CDR1 as GTSNPN and CDR2 as SVGIG (reference sequence). This CDR3 comprises 14 residues. V was trimmed by 4 bases and J by 4 bases, leaving 16 bases between them. In DNA, the CDR3 is TGTGCCTGGACCCCCCTGGATCGGATCTATGGCTACACCTTC. Translation: CAWTPLDRIYGYTF.

This clone was counted many times. The chain carries TRBV27 and TRBJ1-5; possibly TRBD1 for D (5 bases). CDR3 length: 14 residues. Per the germline V gene, CDR1 is MNHEY and CDR2 is SMNVEV (reference sequence). The V gene lost 5 bases and the J gene lost 2 bases, with 10 bases spanning the gap. The CDR3 here is CASSGGNRNQPQHF. CDR3 nucleotide sequence: TGTGCCAGCAGTGGGGGAAATCGCAATCAGCCCCAGCATTTT.

This clone was picked up a small number of times. This chain links TRBV5-1 with TRBJ1-1; 7 bases are a match to TRBD1. The CDR3 extends over 15 amino acids. The V segment lost 4 bases and the J segment 5 bases; nucleotides outside the gene matches: 11. Germline-derived CDR1 and CDR2 are SGHRS and YFSETQ. Written as DNA, the CDR3 is TGCGCCAGCAGCCCACGACAGGGAATGGGGACTGAAGCTTTCTTT. It translates to CASSPRQGMGTEAFF.

There are a few counts of this clone. This chain uses TRBV7-9 with TRBJ1-4; 7 bases match TRBD1. Germline CDR1 SEHNR, CDR2 FQNEAQ (reference sequence). The CDR3 has 16 amino acids. V was clipped by 5 bases and J by 4 bases; unmatched bases: 10. For the CDR3, the DNA is TGTGCCAGCAGCCACACCGGCAGGGGGGATAATGAAAAACTGTTTTTT. It translates to CASSHTGRGDNEKLFF.

The chain recombines TRBV27 with TRBJ1-5; D perhaps matches TRBD1 (5 bases). Germline values: CDR1 MNHEY, CDR2 SMNVEV (reference sequence). The V gene lost 8 bases and the J gene lost 7 bases, with 15 bases spanning the gap. This CDR3 region has 13 residues. The CDR3 nucleotides are TGTGCCAGCGGTACCCAGGGACGGCAGCCCCAGCATTTT. Its translation is CASGTQGRQPQHF.

This clone was recorded a few times. This CDR3 is also generated by other DNA sequences in the sample. The chain is built from TRBV6-5 and TRBJ2-7; D possibly corresponds to TRBD2 (6 bases). The CDR3 runs 15 residues. V was cut by 5 bases and J by 3 bases, with 17 bases left in between. Germline V gene sequence: CDR1 MNHEY, CDR2 SVGAGI. DNA for the CDR3: TGTGCCAGCAGTCCCCCGGGGAGGACTCTCTACGAGCAGTACTTC. Translation gives CASSPPGRTLYEQYF.

In this sample, this clone turned up a few times. CDR3 residues: CASKGSNTEAFF. The CDR3 DNA is TGTGCCAGCAAGGGGTCAAACACTGAAGCTTTCTTT. The rearrangement joins TRBV6-6 to TRBJ1-1; weak D call: TRBD1 (5 bases). The germline V and J ends were trimmed by 7 bases and 2 bases, with 8 bases remaining between them. This CDR3 has 12 residues. Germline CDR1 is MNHNY and CDR2 is SVGAGI (reference sequence).

The chain is built from TRBV30 and TRBJ1-1; D not certain. Germline V gene sequence: CDR1 GTSNPN, CDR2 SVGIG (reference sequence). This CDR3 region has 10 residues. V was clipped by 0 bases and J by 8 bases, with 4 bases between them. Here the CDR3 reads CAWSVREAFF. For the CDR3, the DNA is TGTGCCTGGAGTGTGCGAGAAGCTTTCTTT. Looking up the rest from reference TRBV30 and TRBJ1-1 gives the full variable domain: SQTIHQWPATLVQPVGSPLSLECTVEGTSNPNLYWYRQAAGRGLQLLFYSVGIGQISSEVPQNLSASRPQDRQFILSSKKLLLSDSGFYLCAWSVREAFFGQGTRLTVV.

Notes on this clone: The sample holds other DNA sequences that translate to the same CDR3. The chain combines TRBV19 with TRBJ2-7; perhaps TRBD1 as D (6 bases). V lost 3 bases and J lost 0, with 12 bases in between. This CDR3 region has 15 residues. Germline loops: CDR1 LNHDA, CDR2 SQIVND (reference sequence). CDR3 nucleotides: TGTGCCAGTAGTATTCGACAGGATTACTCCTACGAGCAGTACTTC. Its protein is CASSIRQDYSYEQYF. The entire variable domain, with the rest obtained from reference TRBV19 and TRBJ2-7, is as follows: DGGITQSPKYLFRKEGQNVTLSCEQNLNHDAMYWYRQDPGQGLRLIYYSQIVNDFQKGDIAEGYSVSREKKESFPLTVTSAQKNPTAFYLCASSIRQDYSYEQYFGPGTRLTVT.

This clone was detected a few times. The V gene is TRBV19, the J gene TRBJ1-5; tentatively, D is TRBD1 (5 bases). This CDR3 is built from 14 residues. Germline-derived CDR1 and CDR2 are LNHDA and SQIVND (reference sequence). V was trimmed by 7 bases and J by 4 bases, leaving 14 bases between them. CDR3 amino acids: CASTYGARNQPQHF. CDR3 sequence (DNA): TGTGCCAGTACTTATGGGGCAAGAAATCAGCCCCAGCATTTT.

Details on this clone: Other DNA variants within this sample encode the same CDR3. V and J are TRBV27 and TRBJ2-7, with 7 positions matching TRBD2. The CDR3 is made up of 13 amino acids. J gave up 1 base and V 3 bases, and 0 bases lay outside the gene matches. The germline V gene encodes CDR1 MNHEY and CDR2 SMNVEV (reference sequence). The CDR3 DNA reads TGTGCCAGCAGTTTGGGAGGGTCCTACGAGCAGTACTTC. It translates to CASSLGGSYEQYF.

The chain employs TRBV4-2 and TRBJ1-5; the D gene is possibly TRBD1 (5 bases). V was cut by 4 bases and J by 2 bases, with 12 bases left in between. The CDR3 runs to 15 residues. CDR1 LGHNA and CDR2 YNFKEQ come from the germline V gene. The CDR3 DNA reads as TGTGCCAGCAGCCGGGGGTGGAGTGGCAATCAGCCCCAGCATTTT. Its translation is CASSRGWSGNQPQHF.

There are a few counts of this clone. The chain joins TRBV18 to TRBJ1-1; the D is unclear. The CDR3 spans 13 residues. The germline V gene has CDR1 KGHSH and CDR2 LQKENI. Trimming took 5 bases from V and 1 from J, leaving 8 bases between them. DNA of the CDR3: TGTGCCAGCTCAGACGGGCGGAACACTGAAGCTTTCTTT. Its protein is CASSDGRNTEAFF.

This clone turned up a few times. V is TRBV27 and J is TRBJ2-1, with 10 bases that match TRBD2. Germline CDR1 MNHEY, CDR2 SMNVEV (reference sequence). J lost 3 bases, V lost 3 bases, and 5 bases had no gene match. CDR3 length: 16 amino acids. The CDR3 nucleotides read TGTGCCAGCAGTTTGCAAGCGGGAGGGCTCTACAATGAGCAGTTCTTC. Amino acids: CASSLQAGGLYNEQFF.

This clone was seen only once. The J gene is TRBJ1-1, the V gene TRBV30; maybe TRBD1 (6 bases). The V end lost 3 bases, the J end lost 1 base, and 9 bases lay between the germline ends. Germline V lookup: CDR1 GTSNPN, CDR2 SVGIG (reference sequence). The CDR3 totals 13 residues. This CDR3 is CAWSRGQNTEAFF. The CDR3, as DNA: TGTGCCTGGAGCAGGGGACAGAACACTGAAGCTTTCTTT.

This clone was observed a few times. V is TRBV27 and J is TRBJ2-6, with D unclear. V was clipped by 5 bases and J by 0 bases, with 11 bases between them. CDR1 is MNHEY, CDR2 SMNVEV, per germline (reference sequence). The CDR3 runs 16 residues. CDR3 sequence reads: CASSPPRASGANVLTF. CDR3 DNA: TGTGCCAGCAGTCCCCCCAGAGCCTCTGGGGCCAACGTCCTGACTTTC.

The table lists this clone with a few counts. V gene TRBV5-1 combines with J gene TRBJ2-7; D is unclear. V was shortened by 2 bases and J by 0 bases, with 9 bases between the two germline ends. Germline assignment: CDR1 SGHRS and CDR2 YFSETQ. The CDR3 contains 14 residues. The CDR3 loop is CASSLTDSSYEQYF. DNA for the CDR3: TGCGCCAGCAGCTTAACGGATAGCTCCTACGAGCAGTACTTC. Based on the CDR3 plus reference TRBV5-1 and TRBJ2-7, the full variable domain is KAGVTQTPRYLIKTRGQQVTLSCSPISGHRSVSWYQQTPGQGLQFLFEYFSETQRNKGNFPGRFSGRQFSNSRSEMNVSTLELGDSALYLCASSLTDSSYEQYFGPGTRLTVT.